The 30 T cell receptor beta chains below were found in one sample sequenced in a study of early T cells in non-severe SARS-CoV-2 infection. TCRdb itself ran the 5' RACE reads through MiXCR, one entry per CDR3 protein. Counted here are approximately 69,000 distinct CDR3 sequences, roughly 12% occurring once; the ten biggest clones make up approximately 6.4%. Sample: whole blood. These receptors originate from an adult who was a healthcare worker with PCR-confirmed SARS-CoV-2 infection or an uninfected control (not recorded which).

This rearrangement joins TRBV15 to TRBJ1-1, with D possibly matching TRBD1 (5 bases). The CDR3 consists of 13 residues. V was pared by 6 bases and J by 13 bases, with 21 bases between. Per the germline V gene, CDR1 is LNHNV and CDR2 is YYDKDF (reference sequence). CDR3: CATRMGDPFGHFF. The DNA of the CDR3 is TGTGCCACCAGGATGGGGGACCCCTTCGGTCATTTCTTT.

Here the CDR3 DNA reads TGTGCCAGCACTAACAGGCCAAATCAGCCCCAGCATTTT. Amino acid sequence: CASTNRPNQPQHF. The gene calls are TRBV6-2 or TRBV6-3 and TRBJ1-5, with D possibly TRBD1 on 5 matching bases. Germline CDR1 reads MNHEY; CDR2 reads SVGEGT. With 7 bases removed from V and 4 bases from J, the gap between germline ends came to 11 bases. The CDR3 is 13 residues long.

This clonotype was detected many times. The chain combines TRBV12-3 or TRBV12-4 with TRBJ1-6; TRBD1 is a possible D gene (5 bases). The CDR3 has 13 amino acids. Trimming left V 8 bases short and J 8 bases short, with 13 bases between. The CDR3 loop reads CASRTGLYSPLHF. The CDR3 coding sequence is TGTGCCAGCCGAACAGGACTGTATTCACCCCTCCACTTT.

The table lists this clonotype with a few counts. The genes are TRBV20-1 and TRBJ2-1, with 7 nucleotides matching TRBD2. Trimming removed 1 base from V and 3 bases from J; junction bases left unmatched: 9. The CDR3 consists of 16 residues. From germline, CDR1 is DFQATT and CDR2 SNEGSKA (reference sequence). The CDR3 is CSARAAASGYYNEQFF. CDR3 in DNA: TGCAGTGCTAGAGCTGCGGCTAGCGGATACTACAATGAGCAGTTCTTC.

The chain employs TRBV7-6 and TRBJ2-7, with D perhaps matching TRBD1 or TRBD2 (6 bases each). V gave up 9 bases and J gave up 0 bases, with 12 bases separating them. This CDR3 spans 13 amino acids. Germline V CDR1 and CDR2: SGHVS, FNYEAQ. CDR3 nucleotide sequence: TGTGCCAGTGGGGGGCTTGACTCCTACGAGCAGTACTTC. Its protein product is CASGGLDSYEQYF.

In this sample, this clonotype turned up a few times. J is TRBJ1-4 and V is TRBV7-2, with D possibly being TRBD1 (5 bases). CDR1 is SGHTA and CDR2 is FQGNSA in the germline V gene. The V gene lost 2 bases and the J gene lost 3 bases, with 10 bases spanning the gap. This CDR3 region has 15 residues. The CDR3 DNA reads TGTGCCAGCAGCTTAAGTAGGGGCCCTAATGAAAAACTGTTTTTT. Protein product: CASSLSRGPNEKLFF.

This clonotype showed up many times. The chain recombines TRBV11-2 with TRBJ1-2; no clear D. This CDR3 has 12 residues. Germline-derived CDR1 and CDR2 are SGHAT and FQNNGV. V lost 4 bases and J 4 bases, leaving 7 bases between the germline ends. CDR3 sequence reads: CASSSESYGYTF. The CDR3 nucleotides read TGTGCCAGCAGCTCCGAAAGCTATGGCTACACCTTC.

This clonotype has just one count. This may be a read error, as it is one base from a much larger clone. This chain connects TRBV20-1 to TRBJ1-3; no clear D. The CDR3 covers 14 residues. CDR1 is DFQATT and CDR2 is SNEGSKA in the germline V gene (reference sequence). CDR3 loop: CSARGRWAGYTIYF. The CDR3 nucleotides read TGCAGTGCTAGAGGTCGATGGGCTGGATACACCATATATTTT.

This clonotype was detected a few times. The chain is built from TRBV6-6 and TRBJ2-7; no firm D call. CDR3 length: 14 amino acids. V lost 7 bases, J lost 2 bases, and 15 bases lay in between. Germline lookup yields CDR1 MNHNY and CDR2 SVGAGI (reference sequence). Written as DNA, the CDR3 is TGTGCCAGCATGTCGGACGGATTCCCCTACGAGCAGTACTTC. Amino acids: CASMSDGFPYEQYF.

The V and J genes are TRBV6-5 and TRBJ2-7; D gene unclear. This CDR3 comprises 10 residues. The ends were cut back, 5 bases at V and 6 bases at J, with 5 bases in the middle. From germline, CDR1 is MNHEY and CDR2 SVGAGI. CDR3: CASSDLEQYF. Written as DNA, the CDR3 is TGTGCCAGCAGTGACCTCGAGCAGTACTTC.

This clonotype was observed a few times. The V gene is TRBV5-1, the J gene TRBJ1-1, with a weak D call TRBD1 (5 bases). In germline, CDR1 is SGHRS, CDR2 YFSETQ. The CDR3 is 13 residues long. V lost 5 bases and J 1 base, leaving 9 bases between the germline ends. The chain's CDR3 is CASRDQGNTEAFF. CDR3 in DNA: TGCGCCAGCAGAGACCAGGGGAACACTGAAGCTTTCTTT.

This clonotype was picked up many times. This chain uses TRBV29-1 with TRBJ1-2; D is undetermined. Germline CDR1 is SQVTM and CDR2 is ANQGSEA. The CDR3 has 13 residues. With 0 bases removed from V and 1 base from J, the gap between germline ends came to 6 bases. CDR3 nucleotides: TGCAGCGTTGAAGATGGGGTTAACTATGGCTACACCTTC. It encodes CSVEDGVNYGYTF.

This clonotype was recorded many times. The chain couples TRBV20-1 to TRBJ1-6, with unresolved D. The CDR3 has 13 residues. In germline, CDR1 is DFQATT, CDR2 SNEGSKA (reference sequence). V gave up 0 bases and J gave up 7 bases, with 7 bases separating them. CDR3 coding DNA: TGCAGTGCTAGAGATCAAGGGAATTCACCCCTCCACTTT. This sequence encodes CSARDQGNSPLHF.

This chain connects TRBV30 to TRBJ1-5, with D tentatively TRBD1 (5 bases). This CDR3 contains 15 residues. The V gene lost 0 bases and the J gene lost 0 bases, with 9 bases spanning the gap. In germline, CDR1 is GTSNPN, CDR2 SVGIG (reference sequence). CDR3 DNA sequence: TGTGCCTGGAGTGTGGGGCAGTATAGCAATCAGCCCCAGCATTTT. It encodes CAWSVGQYSNQPQHF.

The J gene is TRBJ1-1, the V gene TRBV7-9; D remains unclear. V was clipped by 5 bases and J by 0 bases, with 4 bases between them. CDR1 SEHNR and CDR2 FQNEAQ come from the germline V gene (reference sequence). This CDR3 has 12 residues. In DNA form, the CDR3 reads TGTGCCAGCAGCATAATGAACACTGAAGCTTTCTTT. It specifies CASSIMNTEAFF.

This clonotype was seen at least ten times. V and J are TRBV12-5 and TRBJ2-3, with D perhaps matching TRBD2 (6 bases). This CDR3 has 13 amino acids. Germline CDR1 is LGHNT and CDR2 is FRNRAP. Deletions cut 5 bases from V and 2 bases from J, with 8 bases between. In nucleotides, the CDR3 is TGTGCTAGTGGTGGGACTTACACAGATACGCAGTATTTT. Protein: CASGGTYTDTQYF.

In its sample, this clonotype was seen once. The chain employs TRBV11-2 and TRBJ2-3, with D perhaps TRBD1 (6 bases). The length of the CDR3 is 16 residues. V was cut by 1 base and J by 6 bases, with 17 bases left in between. Germline CDR1 and CDR2: SGHAT and FQNNGV. CDR3 in amino acids: CASSLAGQNPLDTQYF. DNA of the CDR3: TGTGCCAGCAGCTTAGCAGGACAGAACCCTCTGGATACGCAGTATTTT.

The rearrangement links TRBV20-1 to TRBJ1-1; D not resolved. V lost 3 bases and J lost 5, with 13 bases in between. The germline V gene encodes CDR1 DFQATT and CDR2 SNEGSKA (reference sequence). This CDR3 has 13 residues. The chain's CDR3 is CSARPKPTTEAFF. The CDR3 nucleotides read TGCAGTGCTAGGCCAAAACCCACTACTGAAGCTTTCTTT.

This clonotype has only a few counts. The rearrangement uses TRBV6-6 and TRBJ2-7; 10 nucleotides agree with TRBD1. The V segment lost 2 bases and the J segment 5 bases; nucleotides outside the gene matches: 12. Looked up from germline, CDR1 is MNHNY and CDR2 is SVGAGI (reference sequence). The CDR3 loop spans 17 amino acids. In DNA form, the CDR3 reads TGTGCCAGCAGTTACGTCTTAGGACAGGGGGTGAACCACGAGCAGTACTTC. Protein sequence: CASSYVLGQGVNHEQYF.

The chain carries TRBV2 and TRBJ2-3; D is perhaps TRBD2 (5 bases). CDR1 SNHLY and CDR2 FYNNEI come from the germline V gene. This CDR3 is 15 amino acids long. Between the trimmed V and J ends, which lost 7 bases and 6 bases, there was a span of 20 bases. This chain's CDR3 is CASITGLGLLDTQYF. CDR3 bases: TGTGCCAGCATCACCGGACTCGGCCTATTGGATACGCAGTATTTT.

This clonotype was picked up a small number of times. The J gene is TRBJ1-4, the V gene TRBV7-2, with D unclear. The CDR3 has 13 residues. V lost 5 bases and J lost 7, with 11 bases in between. CDR1 SGHTA and CDR2 FQGNSA come from the germline V gene. The CDR3 loop is CASSIVNGEKLFF. The CDR3 region has the DNA TGTGCCAGCAGCATTGTAAACGGTGAAAAACTGTTTTTT.

The V gene is TRBV3-1, the J gene TRBJ1-5; tentative D call: TRBD1 (5 bases). V lost 2 bases to trimming and J lost 6 bases, with 11 bases between them. The CDR3 length is 14 residues. Germline V CDR1 and CDR2: LGHDT, YNNKEL (reference sequence). The CDR3 DNA is TGTGCCAGCAGCCAACAGGGAGGGAGTCAGCCCCAGCATTTT. It specifies CASSQQGGSQPQHF. Full variable domain (missing parts from reference TRBV3-1 and TRBJ1-5): DTAVSQTPKYLVTQMGNDKSIKCEQNLGHDTMYWYKQDSKKFLKIMFSYNNKELIINETVPNRFSPKSPDKAHLNLHINSLELGDSAVYFCASSQQGGSQPQHFGDGTRLSIL.

This clonotype was seen only a few times. This sequence joins TRBV13 and TRBJ2-7, with TRBD2 identical over 10 bases. The V gene end was trimmed by 1 base and the J gene end by 5 bases; junction bases not matched to a gene: 5. Germline values: CDR1 PRHDT, CDR2 FYEKMQ (reference sequence). The CDR3 is 15 amino acids. CDR3 nucleotide sequence: TGTGCCAGCAGCTTAGTGCGACTAGCGGGCCACGAGCAGTACTTC. Protein sequence: CASSLVRLAGHEQYF.

This sequence joins TRBV12-3 or TRBV12-4 and TRBJ2-5; 7 nucleotides agree with TRBD1. Trimming cost V 2 bases and J 4 bases; bases outside gene matches: 10. The length of the CDR3 is 16 residues. CDR3: CASSLYMGRGRETQYF. CDR3 in DNA: TGTGCCAGCAGTTTATATATGGGAAGGGGGCGAGAGACCCAGTACTTC.

This clonotype was observed many times. The chain links TRBV5-4 to TRBJ1-2; 7 nucleotides align to TRBD1. Germline V gene lookup returns CDR1 SGHNT and CDR2 YYREEE (reference sequence). V shed 3 bases and J 5 bases; nucleotides not matched to a gene: 4. The CDR3 runs 13 residues. CDR3 sequence reads: CASSSGQVYGYTF. CDR3 bases: TGTGCCAGCAGCTCCGGACAGGTTTATGGCTACACCTTC. The full variable domain, in which reference TRBV5-4 and TRBJ1-2 provide the parts outside the CDR3, is ETGVTQSPTHLIKTRGQQVTLRCSSQSGHNTVSWYQQALGQGPQFIFQYYREEENGRGNFPPRFSGLQFPNYSSELNVNALELDDSALYLCASSSGQVYGYTFGSGTRLTVV.

The J gene is TRBJ2-7, the V gene TRBV29-1, with D unresolved. Trimming removed 3 bases from V and 2 bases from J, with 17 bases in between. The germline CDR1 and CDR2 sequences are SQVTM and ANQGSEA. The CDR3 totals 15 residues. In DNA, the CDR3 is TGCAGCGTTGATGCCAGTGATGGTTCACCCTACGAGCAGTACTTC. Encoded protein: CSVDASDGSPYEQYF.

This clonotype has ten or more counts. J is TRBJ1-4 and V is TRBV5-5; D call uncertain. Trimming stripped 5 bases from V and 0 bases from J, with 11 bases between. Germline V CDR1 and CDR2: SGHKS, YYEKEE (reference sequence). This CDR3 is built from 15 residues. CDR3 loop: CASSRDGATNEKLFF. DNA for the CDR3: TGTGCCAGCAGTCGTGACGGGGCAACTAATGAAAAACTGTTTTTT.

This clonotype was picked up many times. In nucleotides, the CDR3 is TGTGCCAGCAGTTTCTCCAGGGGTGAAAATACGCAGTATTTT. It specifies CASSFSRGENTQYF. The rearrangement links TRBV28 to TRBJ2-3; D perhaps matches TRBD1 (6 bases). The ends were cut back, 3 bases at V and 7 bases at J, with 14 bases in the middle. From germline, CDR1 is MDHEN and CDR2 SYDVKM. The CDR3 sequence is 14 residues long.

This chain uses TRBV3-1 with TRBJ2-2; 8 bases are a match to TRBD2. The CDR3 is made up of 14 amino acids. V lost 2 bases and J lost 8; bases outside the gene matches: 4. CDR1 LGHDT and CDR2 YNNKEL come from the germline V gene (reference sequence). Written as DNA, the CDR3 is TGTGCCAGCAGCCAAAGCGGGAGACTGGGGGAGCTGTTTTTT. Its protein product is CASSQSGRLGELFF.

J is TRBJ2-7 and V is TRBV25-1, with 7 bases lining up with TRBD1. The CDR3 length is 15 residues. Germline loops: CDR1 MGHDK, CDR2 SYGVNS. V was clipped by 7 bases and J by 2 bases; unmatched bases: 11. The CDR3 protein is CASTGAGTATYEQYF. The CDR3 DNA reads TGTGCCAGCACCGGGGCCGGGACAGCAACCTACGAGCAGTACTTC.